This TCR beta chain stems from a study of STAT5B mutations in CD4+ large granular lymphocyte leukemia. Findings and limits, study-wide: The CD4+ versus CD8+ T-LGLL clonality difference may reflect limited sample size. Main leukemic clonotypes were patient-specific, but around 25% appeared at low frequency elsewhere. CD4-sorted patient repertoires seemed more clonal than healthy CD4+ repertoires. Compared with healthy controls (2/35), patient top clones favored TRBV06 (8/27).

Profiling relied on immunoSEQ multiplex PCR, and the TCRdb table lists in-frame clones only, not all of them. The sample yields roughly 36,000 clones, roughly three quarters seen once. Trimming cost V 5 bases and J 5 bases; bases outside gene matches: 2. The CDR3 contains 12 residues. Germline CDR1 and CDR2: GTSNPN and SVGIG (reference sequence). Concerning this clone: The antigen is not known.

The receptor comes from a human donor in good health. The sample was CD4+ T cells from blood buffy coats. The J gene is TRBJ2-1, the V gene TRBV30; 8 bases are shared with TRBD2. Here the CDR3 DNA reads TGTGCCTGGCGGGGGGGACACAATGAGCAGTTCTTC. It yields the protein CAWRGGHNEQFF.